The 25 T cell receptor beta chains reported below all come from one sample, sequenced in a study of blood T cells in healthy people across ages. For the second PCR, which ran for about 6 to 12 cycles, a sample-barcoded 5' primer and a J-beta primer mix were used. TCRdb redid the calling of the 5' RACE reads with MiXCR, one entry per CDR3 protein. The data show approximately 800,000 distinct CDR3 sequences, around 34% seen once. Source material: blood. These receptors originate from a man in his late teens or twenties in good health.

This clonotype was seen once. The chain has TRBV12-3 or TRBV12-4 and TRBJ1-1; D gene unclear. The CDR3 has 14 amino acids. The germline V and J ends were trimmed by 7 bases and 3 bases, with 15 bases remaining between them. CDR3 in amino acids: CASNFVGLYTEAFF. The CDR3 DNA is TGTGCCAGCAATTTCGTGGGGTTGTACACTGAAGCTTTCTTT.

The V and J genes are TRBV7-9 and TRBJ2-7; no definite D call. V was pared by 1 base and J by 4 bases, with 11 bases between. Germline lookup yields CDR1 SEHNR and CDR2 FQNEAQ (reference sequence). The CDR3 extends over 14 amino acids. DNA for the CDR3: TGTGCCAGCAGCTTAGGGGCGGTGGAGTACGAGCAGTACTTC. Residues: CASSLGAVEYEQYF.

This clonotype was picked up many times. The rearrangement uses TRBV5-1 and TRBJ2-5, with D uncertain. The CDR3 runs 16 residues. CDR1 and CDR2 from the germline V gene are SGHRS and YFSETQ. The V end lost 2 bases, the J end lost 0 bases, and 14 bases lay between the germline ends. CDR3 DNA sequence: TGCGCCAGCAGCTTAAGAGGAATCAAGTACCAAGAGACCCAGTACTTC. This codes for CASSLRGIKYQETQYF.

This chain connects TRBV6-2 or TRBV6-3 to TRBJ2-1; D is perhaps TRBD1 (6 bases). Germline CDR1 reads MNHEY; CDR2 reads SVGEGT. The CDR3 consists of 15 residues. V lost 2 bases and J 5 bases, leaving 13 bases between the germline ends. CDR3 sequence (DNA): TGTGCCAGCAGTTACGCAGGGGCAGGAAACAATGAGCAGTTCTTC. It translates to CASSYAGAGNNEQFF.

This clonotype has just a few counts. The chain couples TRBV12-3 or TRBV12-4 to TRBJ2-6; D is ambiguous. The CDR3 runs to 16 residues. The germline V and J ends were trimmed by 6 bases and 1 base, with 13 bases remaining between them. The CDR3 DNA reads TGTGCCAGCAGACGGGCGCGACCTTCTGGGGCCAACGTCCTGACTTTC. It codes for CASRRARPSGANVLTF.

The table lists this clonotype with many counts. This chain connects TRBV5-1 to TRBJ2-1; 7 nucleotides match TRBD2. CDR3 length equals 14 residues. J lost 4 bases, V lost 6 bases, and 7 bases had no gene match. Germline CDR1 and CDR2: SGHRS and YFSETQ. Here the CDR3 reads CASNPGEGYNEQFF. The CDR3 coding sequence is TGCGCCAGCAACCCGGGGGAGGGGTACAATGAGCAGTTCTTC.

This clonotype occurred a few times. The chain employs TRBV5-1 and TRBJ2-2; possibly TRBD2 for D (6 bases). Germline CDR1 and CDR2: SGHRS and YFSETQ. V gave up 0 bases and J gave up 1 base, with 10 bases separating them. This CDR3 has 16 residues. This CDR3 is CASSLERGLNTGELFF. The CDR3 region has the DNA TGCGCCAGCAGCTTGGAACGGGGGTTGAACACCGGGGAGCTGTTTTTT.

V and J are TRBV7-8 and TRBJ2-4, with D possibly TRBD2 on 5 matching bases. The germline V and J ends were trimmed by 5 bases and 13 bases, with 24 bases remaining between them. This CDR3 is built from 15 residues. From germline, CDR1 is SGHVS and CDR2 FQNEAQ. The CDR3 sequence is CASSLRGFWVNEQYF. The CDR3 DNA sequence: TGTGCCAGCAGCCTTAGAGGGTTTTGGGTGAATGAGCAGTACTTC.

In its sample, this clonotype was seen a few times. This chain joins TRBV7-9 and TRBJ1-2; TRBD1 matches at 7 bases. This CDR3 spans 16 amino acids. CDR1 and CDR2 from the germline V gene are SEHNR and FQNEAQ (reference sequence). Trimming at V came to 5 bases and at J to 6 bases, leaving 15 bases not matched to a gene. CDR3 nucleotides: TGTGCCAGCAGCCTCCCCGGAGACAGGGCCCCCAATGGCTACACCTTC. Protein sequence: CASSLPGDRAPNGYTF. The full variable domain, completed using reference TRBV7-9 and TRBJ1-2, is DTGVSQNPRHKITKRGQNVTFRCDPISEHNRLYWYRQTLGQGPEFLTYFQNEAQLEKSRLLSDRFSAERPKGSFSTLEIQRTEQGDSAMYLCASSLPGDRAPNGYTFGSGTRLTVV.

CDR3 nucleotide sequence: TGTGCCAGCAGTTACACGTACCGGGCCCCAACCGGGGAGCTGTTTTTT. It codes for CASSYTYRAPTGELFF. This chain uses TRBV6-2 or TRBV6-3 with TRBJ2-2; D unresolved. The CDR3 length is 16 residues. Germline V gives CDR1 MNHEY, CDR2 SVGEGT. Trimming pared 2 bases from V and 5 bases from J, leaving 15 bases between.

The sample holds many counts of this clonotype. The chain combines TRBV11-1 with TRBJ2-1; D gene unclear. There are 16 residues in the CDR3. V lost 3 bases and J lost 4, with 16 bases in between. Germline CDR1 reads SGHAT; CDR2 reads FQDESV (reference sequence). The CDR3 nucleotides are TGTGCCAGCAGCTTGGGTCTAATCATCCAGTACAATGAGCAGTTCTTC. It encodes CASSLGLIIQYNEQFF. Using reference TRBV11-1 and TRBJ2-1 for the parts outside the CDR3, the full variable domain is EAEVAQSPRYKITEKSQAVAFWCDPISGHATLYWYRQILGQGPELLVQFQDESVVDDSQLPKDRFSAERLKGVDSTLKIQPAELGDSAMYLCASSLGLIIQYNEQFFGPGTRLTVL.

This chain uses TRBV6-2 or TRBV6-3 with TRBJ2-1; tentatively, D is TRBD2 (6 bases). The CDR3 extends over 14 amino acids. CDR1 and CDR2 from the germline V gene are MNHEY and SVGEGT. With 2 bases removed from V and 9 bases from J, the gap between germline ends came to 14 bases. The CDR3 sequence: CASSYQTRGGEQFF. CDR3 in DNA: TGTGCCAGCAGTTACCAGACGAGGGGAGGTGAGCAGTTCTTC.

This clonotype was recorded at least ten times. The chain carries TRBV24-1 and TRBJ2-5; D unresolved. The V gene's germline CDR1 is KGHDR and CDR2 SFDVKD. The CDR3 has 11 residues. V was cut by 3 bases and J by 7 bases, with 5 bases left in between. CDR3 nucleotide sequence: TGTGCCACCAGTGATAAAAGGACCCAGTACTTC. Its translation: CATSDKRTQYF.

The table lists this clonotype with a few counts. This may be a read error, as it is one base from a much larger clone. The chain recombines TRBV29-1 with TRBJ2-1; D gene uncertain. With the DNA end fitting TRBJ2-7 better, the J assignment may be wrong. Germline V lookup: CDR1 SQVTM, CDR2 ANQGSEA. The CDR3 consists of 11 residues. Here the CDR3 DNA reads TGCAGCTCTCAAGATTACAATGAGCAGTACTTC. This encodes CSSQDYNEQYF.

V and J are TRBV12-3 or TRBV12-4 and TRBJ1-2; D not certain. Trimming pared 6 bases from V and 7 bases from J, leaving 12 bases between. This CDR3 contains 12 residues. CDR3 sequence: CASRFSIGGYTF. In DNA form, the CDR3 reads TGTGCCAGCAGGTTTAGTATCGGTGGCTACACCTTC.

A note on this clonotype: A single base separates this from a much larger clone, so it may be a read error. The J gene is TRBJ1-2, the V gene TRBV12-3 or TRBV12-4; the D gene is possibly TRBD1 (6 bases). Trimming removed 5 bases from V and 7 bases from J, with 17 bases in between. The CDR3 is 14 residues long. The CDR3 loop reads CASSVGAGDGGYTF. The CDR3 nucleotides read TGTGCCAGCAGTGTAGGGGCAGGGGATGGTGGCTACACCTTC.

This clonotype was observed a handful of times. The chain uses TRBV4-2 and TRBJ1-5; 8 positions match TRBD1. CDR1 LGHNA and CDR2 YNFKEQ come from the germline V gene. Losses at the gene ends were 0 bases for V and 4 bases for J; bases not matched to a gene: 8. The CDR3 loop spans 17 amino acids. This CDR3 reads CASSQEVGTGVNQPQHF. The CDR3 nucleotides read TGTGCCAGCAGCCAAGAGGTGGGGACAGGCGTTAATCAGCCCCAGCATTTT.

This clonotype was seen ten or more times. The chain has TRBV4-2 and TRBJ2-1; 10 bases are shared with TRBD1. After removal of 10 bases from V and 6 bases from J, the junction contained 6 bases not matched to a gene. The CDR3 spans 13 residues. Germline loops: CDR1 LGHNA, CDR2 YNFKEQ. The CDR3 region is CATTGQGVNEQFF. The CDR3 coding sequence is TGTGCCACTACCGGACAGGGGGTCAATGAGCAGTTCTTC.

V is TRBV5-1 and J is TRBJ1-2; the D is unclear. The V end lost 0 bases, the J end lost 3 bases, and 3 bases lay between the germline ends. Germline CDR1 reads SGHRS; CDR2 reads YFSETQ. The CDR3 contains 12 residues. CDR3 sequence (DNA): TGCGCCAGCAGCTTGGACGACTATGGCTACACCTTC. Amino acids: CASSLDDYGYTF. The complete variable domain, with remaining parts taken from reference TRBV5-1 and TRBJ1-2, reads KAGVTQTPRYLIKTRGQQVTLSCSPISGHRSVSWYQQTPGQGLQFLFEYFSETQRNKGNFPGRFSGRQFSNSRSEMNVSTLELGDSALYLCASSLDDYGYTFGSGTRLTVV.

Only a few counts were recorded for this clonotype. The CDR3 protein is CASRQQGRWTEAFF. DNA of the CDR3: TGTGCCAGCAGACAACAGGGACGATGGACTGAAGCTTTCTTT. The chain has TRBV5-4 and TRBJ1-1, with D possibly being TRBD1 (6 bases). The CDR3 is 14 residues long. Germline V gene lookup returns CDR1 SGHNT and CDR2 YYREEE (reference sequence). The V and J ends lost 5 bases and 5 bases respectively, with 16 bases between them.

The chain couples TRBV2 to TRBJ1-6, with unresolved D. Germline V gene sequence: CDR1 SNHLY, CDR2 FYNNEI. Between the trimmed V and J ends, which lost 6 bases and 3 bases, there was a span of 6 bases. This CDR3 has 13 residues. The CDR3 coding sequence is TGTGCCAGCAGCGGTTTCTATAATTCACCCCTCCACTTT. This translates into CASSGFYNSPLHF.

This clonotype was seen repeatedly, ten times or more. The chain combines TRBV2 with TRBJ2-3; possibly TRBD1 or TRBD2 for D (6 bases each). Germline CDR1 reads SNHLY; CDR2 reads FYNNEI. V lost 2 bases and J lost 6, with 15 bases in between. The length of the CDR3 is 15 residues. DNA for the CDR3: TGTGCCAGCAGTGAACAAGGGGGGCGTACGGATACGCAGTATTTT. Its protein product is CASSEQGGRTDTQYF. Using reference TRBV2 and TRBJ2-3 for the parts outside the CDR3, the full variable domain is EPEVTQTPSHQVTQMGQEVILRCVPISNHLYFYWYRQILGQKVEFLVSFYNNEISEKSEIFDDQFSVERPDGSNFTLKIRSTKLEDSAMYFCASSEQGGRTDTQYFGPGTRLTVL.

This clonotype was recorded at least ten times. This rearrangement joins TRBV4-3 to TRBJ2-3; weak D call: TRBD1 (6 bases). V was trimmed by 1 base and J by 6 bases, leaving 8 bases between them. This CDR3 has 13 residues. In germline, CDR1 is LGHNA, CDR2 YSLEER. The chain's CDR3 is CASSQAGVDTQYF. CDR3 DNA sequence: TGCGCCAGCAGCCAAGCAGGGGTGGATACGCAGTATTTT.

This clonotype was seen more than once but under ten times. The gene calls are TRBV9 and TRBJ2-3; 10 nucleotides agree with TRBD2. Germline assignment: CDR1 SGDLS and CDR2 YYNGEE. The CDR3 is 16 amino acids. V was clipped by 4 bases and J by 4 bases; unmatched bases: 9. This CDR3 is CASSFSKRGGPDTQYF. CDR3 nucleotide sequence: TGTGCCAGCAGCTTCTCAAAGCGGGGGGGCCCAGATACGCAGTATTTT.

The chain joins TRBV20-1 to TRBJ2-7, with D perhaps TRBD2 (5 bases). Trimming stripped 4 bases from V and 5 bases from J, with 18 bases between. Germline CDR1 DFQATT, CDR2 SNEGSKA (reference sequence). There are 14 residues in the CDR3. The CDR3 here is CSANTTGLRDEQYF. The CDR3 nucleotides are TGCAGTGCTAATACAACGGGGTTGAGGGACGAGCAGTACTTC.